The rows below give T cell receptor beta chains drawn from one sample of a study of T cells in localized non-small cell lung cancer. Libraries were prepared by immunoSEQ multiplex PCR; TCRdb keeps only in-frame clonotypes and omits some of them. This table holds over 50,000 clones, roughly 90% found once. This specimen consisted of peripheral blood, obtained before any cancer treatment. These receptors all stem from a woman aged 40-69 years with stage I lung adenocarcinoma. The CDR3 runs from the conserved cysteine through the conserved F or W. The order of the fields is clone size, J gene, V gene, D gene, CDR3 length, CDR3 DNA, CDR3 protein. The D gene is left open where the match is weak. For some rows the clone size is stated as once, few or many, or as a class when expanded; others skip it.

abundance: once; j_gene: TRBJ1-1; v_gene: TRBV19; d_gene: TRBD1; len: 16; CDR3nt: TGTGCCAGTAGTCCGCGGGACAGCCGATTGAACACTGAAGCTTTCTTT; CDR3aa: CASSPRDSRLNTEAFF
abundance: NA; j_gene: TRBJ2-7; v_gene: TRBV27; d_gene: TRBD2; len: 14; CDR3nt: TGTGCCAGCGGTGTAGCGGGGCCTTCCTACGAGCAGTACTTC; CDR3aa: CASGVAGPSYEQYF
abundance: NA; j_gene: TRBJ1-4; v_gene: TRBV6-1; d_gene: NA; len: 15; CDR3nt: TGTGCCAGCAGTGAAGGATCAGAATCAAATGAAAAACTGTTTTTT; CDR3aa: CASSEGSESNEKLFF
abundance: NA; j_gene: TRBJ2-5; v_gene: TRBV20-1; d_gene: NA; len: 11; CDR3nt: TGCAGTGCTCCGGAACAAGAGACCCAGTACTTC; CDR3aa: CSAPEQETQYF
abundance: NA; j_gene: TRBJ2-7; v_gene: TRBV6-5; d_gene: TRBD1; len: 14; CDR3nt: TGTGCCAGCAGTTCTCGGACAGGTGGGACCGAGCAGTACTTC; CDR3aa: CASSSRTGGTEQYF
abundance: NA; j_gene: TRBJ2-2; v_gene: TRBV23-1; d_gene: NA; len: 15; CDR3nt: TGCGCCAGCAGTCTCAGGGCAGGGTGGGTAGGGGAGCTGTTTTTT; CDR3aa: CASSLRAGWVGELFF
abundance: NA; j_gene: TRBJ1-3; v_gene: TRBV28; d_gene: TRBD1; len: 18; CDR3nt: TGTGCCAGCAGTTTGGACAGGGGGTCCCTGATCTCTGGAAACACCATATATTTT; CDR3aa: CASSLDRGSLISGNTIYF
abundance: NA; j_gene: TRBJ1-2; v_gene: TRBV30; d_gene: NA; len: 10; CDR3nt: TGTGCCTGGCTTTACTATGGCTACACCTTC; CDR3aa: CAWLYYGYTF
abundance: NA; j_gene: TRBJ2-7; v_gene: TRBV10-3; d_gene: NA; len: 13; CDR3nt: TGTGCCATCACACCGGACGTATCCTACGAGCAGTACTTC; CDR3aa: CAITPDVSYEQYF
abundance: NA; j_gene: TRBJ2-5; v_gene: TRBV6-5; d_gene: TRBD2; len: 15; CDR3nt: TGTGCCAGCAGCCCGGGACTAGCGGGGGTGGAGACCCAGTACTTC; CDR3aa: CASSPGLAGVETQYF
abundance: once; j_gene: TRBJ1-6; v_gene: TRBV19; d_gene: TRBD1; len: 17; CDR3nt: TGTGCCAGTAGTGATACAGGGGGAAGGTTTATAAATTCACCCCTCCACTTT; CDR3aa: CASSDTGGRFINSPLHF
abundance: NA; j_gene: TRBJ1-3; v_gene: TRBV7-8; d_gene: NA; len: 16; CDR3nt: TGTGCCAGCAGCCTAGATCTGCTCCTCTCTGGAAACACCATATATTTT; CDR3aa: CASSLDLLLSGNTIYF
abundance: NA; j_gene: TRBJ1-1; v_gene: TRBV18; d_gene: NA; len: 14; CDR3nt: TGTGCCAGCTCACCACCGATCGGGGGCACTGAAGCTTTCTTT; CDR3aa: CASSPPIGGTEAFF
abundance: medium-sized; j_gene: TRBJ1-2; v_gene: TRBV19; d_gene: TRBD1; len: 13; CDR3nt: TGTGCCAGTAGTATGACAGGGAACTATGGCTACACCTTC; CDR3aa: CASSMTGNYGYTF
abundance: NA; j_gene: TRBJ1-3; v_gene: TRBV5-6; d_gene: TRBD1; len: 16; CDR3nt: TGTGCCAGCAGCTGGGACAGGGGAAGCTCTGGAAACACCATATATTTT; CDR3aa: CASSWDRGSSGNTIYF
abundance: NA; j_gene: TRBJ2-7; v_gene: TRBV7-9; d_gene: NA; len: 17; CDR3nt: TGTGCCAGCAGCTTAGCGATGGTAACGGGACTCTCCTACGAGCAGTACTTC; CDR3aa: CASSLAMVTGLSYEQYF
abundance: NA; j_gene: TRBJ2-2; v_gene: TRBV7-9; d_gene: NA; len: 18; CDR3nt: TGTGCCAGCAGCTTAAATGATAGGACGGACAGAATGAACGGGGAGCTGTTTTTT; CDR3aa: CASSLNDRTDRMNGELFF
abundance: NA; j_gene: TRBJ2-7; v_gene: TRBV7-6; d_gene: NA; len: 13; CDR3nt: TGTGCCAGCAGCTTAGCGGGGACGGGGGAGCAGTACTTC; CDR3aa: CASSLAGTGEQYF
abundance: NA; j_gene: TRBJ2-7; v_gene: TRBV5-6; d_gene: TRBD1; len: 14; CDR3nt: TGTGCCAGCAGTTCACAGGGGGCGGCCTACGAGCAGTACTTC; CDR3aa: CASSSQGAAYEQYF
abundance: NA; j_gene: TRBJ2-1; v_gene: TRBV7-9; d_gene: NA; len: 14; CDR3nt: TGTGCCAGCAGCCTCGGGACCAAGGACAATGAGCAGTTCTTC; CDR3aa: CASSLGTKDNEQFF